What follows is one T cell receptor (beta chain) and its context. The antigen it recognizes is unknown. For both bulk and single-cell sequencing, libraries were prepared with the iRepertoire multiplex PCR system and TCR subtype-specific primers. Multiplex PCR with primers targeting V, D and J gene regions was used to generate bulk TCR beta libraries. Roughly 95-500 ng of RNA per sample served as input for bulk TCR library preparation. An Illumina MiSeq was used to sequence the bulk TCR beta amplicons. The study's own analysis went as follows. Sample misassignments and low-quality sequencing reads were filtered out during quality control steps. The CDR3 was defined as the amino acids lying between the Y[YFLI]C motif of the V gene and the [FW]GXGT motif of the J segment. The IMGT database was followed for TRBV and TRBJ gene assignments and CDR3 clonotypes. TRBV expression in each sample was normalized to the mean expression of the same gene in PBMC from around 40 healthy donors. Reprocessed by TCRdb, the reads give a single entry per CDR3 protein sequence, without DNA. The V and J calls come from TCRdb's annotation, not from the publication. This specimen's table enumerates 8,800 or so distinct CDR3 sequences. The biggest ten clones account for 20% to 30% of the sample.

The sample originates from a study of T cells in severe cutaneous drug reactions (dated by TCRdb to between 2018 and 2020). Describing the broader study: Patients were recruited between the early 2010s and the late 2010s from Taiwan, Thailand and a European registry network. To build the libraries, iRepertoire multiplex PCR was used, and the authors pointed to a comparison in which iRepertoire and 5' RACE methods, with or without UMI, captured abundant clonotypes similarly. Only patients with a probable or definite SJS/TEN or DRESS diagnosis by RegiSCAR criteria were enrolled. The study combined bulk TCR sequencing with single-cell sequencing, quantitative PCR validation, functional assays and transgenic mouse experiments. Blister fluids/cells, PBMC and other biological samples were taken from patients in the acute stage or the recovery stage. The Naranjo algorithm and the ALDEN drug causality algorithm were used to identify the culprit drug.

According to the germline V gene (reference sequence), CDR1 reads LNHNV and CDR2 reads YYDKDF. There are 14 amino acids in the CDR3, from cysteine to phenylalanine inclusive. DNA is not recorded here. Sequencing was performed on donors who were patients with carbamazepine-induced Stevens-Johnson syndrome or toxic epidermal necrolysis (CBZ-SJS/TEN). To search for drug-specific clonotypes, the T cell receptor repertoires of patients with drug-induced severe cutaneous adverse reactions were profiled by next-generation sequencing. The RNA was isolated from either blister cells of skin lesions or peripheral blood mononuclear cells. The paper's findings and limits, for the study overall: CBZ-SJS/TEN patients showed strongly increased TRBV12-4 usage, with averages of around 34% in blister cells and about 5% in PBMC. A public TCRbeta CDR3 was found in all seven CBZ-SJS/TEN blister samples (mean around 14%) but was undetectable or scarce in tolerant-control and healthy-donor PBMC. Whether the public TCR generalizes to SJS/TEN caused by other drugs was noted by the authors as still needing further study.

This receptor was taken from a human donor with a severe cutaneous adverse drug reaction. The chain links TRBV15 with TRBJ2-7; TCRdb's assignment of TRBD2 cannot be checked, as there is no DNA. Sequenced material: cells from a skin blister. The cell subset or site label on this specimen signifies: unsorted cells from skin lesion blisters. CDR3 protein: CATSRISDRYEQYF.